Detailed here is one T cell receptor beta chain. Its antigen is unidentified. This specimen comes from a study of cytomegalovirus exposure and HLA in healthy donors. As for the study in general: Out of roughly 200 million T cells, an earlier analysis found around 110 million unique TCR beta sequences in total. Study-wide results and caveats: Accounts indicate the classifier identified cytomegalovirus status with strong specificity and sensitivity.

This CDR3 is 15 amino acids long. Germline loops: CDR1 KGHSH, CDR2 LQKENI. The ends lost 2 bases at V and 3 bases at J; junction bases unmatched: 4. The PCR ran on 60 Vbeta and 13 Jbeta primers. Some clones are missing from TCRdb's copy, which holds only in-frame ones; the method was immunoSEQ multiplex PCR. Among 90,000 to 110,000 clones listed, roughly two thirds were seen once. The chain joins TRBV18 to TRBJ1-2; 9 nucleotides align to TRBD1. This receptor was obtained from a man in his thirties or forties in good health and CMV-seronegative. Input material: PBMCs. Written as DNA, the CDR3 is TGTGCCAGCTCACCAGGGACAGGGCGCGACTATGGCTACACCTTC. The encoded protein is CASSPGTGRDYGYTF. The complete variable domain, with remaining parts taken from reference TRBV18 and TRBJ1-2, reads NAGVMQNPRHLVRRRGQEARLRCSPMKGHSHVYWYRQLPEEGLKFMVYLQKENIIDESGMPKERFSAEFPKEGPSILRIQQVVRGDSAAYFCASSPGTGRDYGYTFGSGTRLTVV.